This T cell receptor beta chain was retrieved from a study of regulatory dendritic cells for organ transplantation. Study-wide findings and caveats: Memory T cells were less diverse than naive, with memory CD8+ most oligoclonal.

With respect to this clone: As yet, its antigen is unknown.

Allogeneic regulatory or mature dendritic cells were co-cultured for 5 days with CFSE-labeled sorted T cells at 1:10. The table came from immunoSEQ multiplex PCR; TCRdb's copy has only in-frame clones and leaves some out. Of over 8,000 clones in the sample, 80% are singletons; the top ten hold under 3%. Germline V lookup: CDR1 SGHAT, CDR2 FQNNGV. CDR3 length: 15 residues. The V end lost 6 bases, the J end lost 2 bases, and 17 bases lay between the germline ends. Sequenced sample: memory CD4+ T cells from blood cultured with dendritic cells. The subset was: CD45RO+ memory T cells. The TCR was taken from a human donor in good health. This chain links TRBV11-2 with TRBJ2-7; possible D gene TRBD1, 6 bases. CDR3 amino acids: CASRPTGIITYEQYF. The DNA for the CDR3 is TGTGCCAGCAGACCAACAGGGATTATCACCTACGAGCAGTACTTC.